The 4 T cell receptor beta chains below all came from one sample that was sequenced in a study of regulatory T cells in long-lasting Graves disease. Time point given: newly diagnosed GD, antithyroid drugs for less than 3 months. The authors made the TCR library using RNA they extracted from PBMCs. Building of the TCR beta libraries involved iRepertoire HTBI primers and Arm-PCR of CDR3 regions. MiXCR, applied by TCRdb to the multiplex PCR reads, yields one record per CDR3 protein. Here the sample spans roughly 410,000 distinct CDR3 sequences, around 16% being singletons. The sample was also reused in another study, on T cells in Graves' hyperthyroidism and ophthalmopathy.

This specimen was peripheral blood mononuclear cells (PBMCs), taken at new diagnosis, from a patient treated with antithyroid drugs. The receptors shown here come from a middle-aged woman with Graves disease.

This clonotype was seen many times. The chain links TRBV28 to TRBJ1-5, with unresolved D. The length of the CDR3 is 12 residues. The germline V and J ends were trimmed by 5 bases and 7 bases, with 9 bases remaining between them. CDR1 MDHEN and CDR2 SYDVKM come from the germline V gene. In DNA, the CDR3 is TGTGCCAGCAGTCCCAAGCTGCAGCCCCAGCATTTT. Its protein is CASSPKLQPQHF. The full variable domain, its missing parts supplied by reference TRBV28 and TRBJ1-5, is DVKVTQSSRYLVKRTGEKVFLECVQDMDHENMFWYRQDPGLGLRLIYFSYDVKMKEKGDIPEGYSVSREKKERFSLILESASTNQTSMYLCASSPKLQPQHFGDGTRLSIL.

The chain is built from TRBV9 and TRBJ2-7, with D possibly TRBD2 on 6 matching bases. The CDR3 has 15 residues. The V gene's germline CDR1 is SGDLS and CDR2 YYNGEE. V was cut by 0 bases and J by 3 bases, with 13 bases left in between. The CDR3 DNA reads TGTGCCAGCAGCGTAGCTCCGGGGGTGAACTACGAGCAGTACTTC. Its translation: CASSVAPGVNYEQYF.

Ten or more counts support this clonotype. The rearrangement joins TRBV11-1 to TRBJ2-3, with 10 bases lining up with TRBD2. CDR3 size: 15 residues. Trimming took 4 bases from V and 5 from J; bases not matched to a gene: 6. Germline-derived CDR1 and CDR2 are SGHAT and FQDESV (reference sequence). The CDR3 loop is CASSSGLAVGDTQYF. In DNA, the CDR3 is TGTGCCAGCAGCTCAGGACTAGCGGTTGGAGATACGCAGTATTTT. The full variable domain, its missing parts supplied by reference TRBV11-1 and TRBJ2-3, is EAEVAQSPRYKITEKSQAVAFWCDPISGHATLYWYRQILGQGPELLVQFQDESVVDDSQLPKDRFSAERLKGVDSTLKIQPAELGDSAMYLCASSSGLAVGDTQYFGPGTRLTVL.

In its sample, this clonotype was seen a few times. This sequence joins TRBV10-2 and TRBJ1-5; no firm D call. CDR3 size: 14 residues. The V gene lost 1 base and the J gene lost 2 bases, with 6 bases spanning the gap. CDR1 is WSHSY and CDR2 is SAAADI in the germline V gene. The CDR3 coding sequence is TGCGCCAGCAGTGAGTGGATGCGCAATCAGCCCCAGCATTTT. Residues: CASSEWMRNQPQHF.